These 18 T cell receptor beta chains share one sample of origin, sequenced in a study of PD-1 blockade in classical Hodgkin lymphoma. Described time point: cycle 4 day 1 (C4D1), after about 6 weeks of nivolumab. Every patient had relapsed following autologous stem cell transplantation, and cohorts differed in brentuximab vedotin exposure. Isolation of CD8+ T cells from thawed PBMCs used magnetic negative selection. The repertoire was sequenced with immunoSEQ multiplex PCR; TCRdb's copy has only in-frame clones and lacks some. The data show 7,300 or so clones, with about 77% seen just once and about 38% held by the top ten. Source: CD8+ T cells from blood, taken before the fourth cycle of nivolumab. These receptors were obtained from a human donor with classical Hodgkin lymphoma.

The rearrangement joins TRBV28 to TRBJ2-1; 9 bases fit TRBD2. The CDR3 runs 17 residues. V lost 0 bases, J lost 0 bases, and 3 bases stayed unmatched. CDR1 is MDHEN, CDR2 SYDVKM, per germline. As DNA, the CDR3 is TGTGCCAGCAGTTTATGGACTAGCGGAGACTCCTACAATGAGCAGTTCTTC. Amino acid sequence: CASSLWTSGDSYNEQFF.

V gene TRBV9 combines with J gene TRBJ2-1, with TRBD1 as a possible D gene (6 bases). The germline gives CDR1 SGDLS, CDR2 YYNGEE. With 4 bases removed from V and 6 bases from J, the gap between germline ends came to 14 bases. CDR3 length: 14 amino acids. The CDR3 is CASSPYEGVNEQFF. CDR3 coding DNA: TGTGCCAGCAGCCCTTATGAGGGGGTCAATGAGCAGTTCTTC.

The chain couples TRBV7-8 to TRBJ1-4; D is unclear. Looked up from germline, CDR1 is SGHVS and CDR2 is FQNEAQ. V was trimmed by 5 bases and J by 0 bases, leaving 10 bases between them. This CDR3 is 15 amino acids long. CDR3 sequence (DNA): TGTGCCAGCAGCGAAGAGATGGCAACTAATGAAAAACTGTTTTTT. This translates into CASSEEMATNEKLFF.

The V call is TRBV18, the J call TRBJ1-3; TRBD1 might be the D (6 bases). Looked up from germline, CDR1 is KGHSH and CDR2 is LQKENI. The CDR3 loop spans 12 amino acids. V was pared by 1 base and J by 8 bases, with 6 bases between. CDR3 in amino acids: CASSPQGDTIYF. In DNA form, the CDR3 reads TGTGCCAGCTCACCACAGGGGGACACCATATATTTT.

The chain recombines TRBV27 with TRBJ1-1; D is uncertain. The CDR3 runs to 15 residues. CDR1 MNHEY and CDR2 SMNVEV come from the germline V gene (reference sequence). The V and J ends lost 8 bases and 0 bases respectively, with 16 bases between them. The CDR3 is CASAPFRQMNTEAFF. The CDR3 DNA follows: TGTGCCAGCGCACCGTTCCGACAAATGAACACTGAAGCTTTCTTT.

The V gene is TRBV28, the J gene TRBJ1-2; D remains ambiguous. The CDR3 sequence is 13 residues long. Germline CDR1 reads MDHEN; CDR2 reads SYDVKM. V lost 6 bases and J lost 4, with 12 bases in between. The CDR3 DNA reads as TGTGCCAGCAGCTACACACGGACCTATGGCTACACCTTC. Its translation is CASSYTRTYGYTF.

The rearrangement uses TRBV11-2 and TRBJ2-5; TRBD2 matches at 10 bases. V trimming: 0 bases; J trimming: 5 bases; junction bases outside the gene matches: 6. CDR3 length: 16 amino acids. Per germline, CDR1 SGHAT and CDR2 FQNNGV. The CDR3 here is CASSLEVAGGLETQYF. As DNA, the CDR3 is TGTGCCAGCAGCTTAGAGGTAGCGGGAGGTTTGGAGACCCAGTACTTC.

The rearrangement links TRBV28 to TRBJ1-4, with D unclear. CDR1 and CDR2 (germline): MDHEN, SYDVKM. The CDR3 loop spans 12 amino acids. The ends were cut back, 3 bases at V and 7 bases at J, with 6 bases in the middle. The CDR3 region is CASSFGPEKLFF. CDR3 DNA sequence: TGTGCCAGCAGTTTTGGACCTGAAAAACTGTTTTTT.

This sequence joins TRBV7-9 and TRBJ2-3; D gene uncertain. Germline V gene data show CDR1 as SEHNR and CDR2 as FQNEAQ (reference sequence). CDR3 length: 16 amino acids. V lost 1 base and J 0 bases, leaving 11 bases between the germline ends. CDR3 nucleotides: TGTGCCAGCAGCTTAGGAGGCTTTTCTAGCACAGATACGCAGTATTTT. This encodes CASSLGGFSSTDTQYF.

This clone appeared once. The chain joins TRBV7-9 to TRBJ2-5; D remains ambiguous. The V and J ends lost 1 base and 2 bases respectively, with 8 bases between them. This CDR3 spans 14 amino acids. Per the germline V gene, CDR1 is SEHNR and CDR2 is FQNEAQ (reference sequence). CDR3 bases: TGTGCCAGCAGCTTAGATGTGAAGCAAGAGACCCAGTACTTC. As protein: CASSLDVKQETQYF.

About this clone itself: The junction shows a germline mismatch at one end, possibly a read error. The chain recombines TRBV15 with TRBJ2-1; weak D call: TRBD1 (8 bases). The CDR3 contains 16 residues. Germline lookup yields CDR1 LNHNV and CDR2 YYDKDF (reference sequence). The CDR3 coding sequence is TGTGCCACCAGCAGCGGGGGGACAGGCCCCTACGATGAGCAGTTCTTC. It encodes CATSSGGTGPYDEQFF.

The chain has TRBV7-2 and TRBJ2-7; possibly TRBD1 or TRBD2 for D (5 bases each). There are 15 residues in the CDR3. Germline CDR1 SGHTA, CDR2 FQGNSA. V was trimmed by 4 bases and J by 3 bases, leaving 16 bases between them. The CDR3 sequence is CASSSTVRGFYEQYF. The DNA of the CDR3 is TGTGCCAGCAGCTCGACAGTCCGGGGCTTCTACGAGCAGTACTTC.

In its sample, this clone ranks as medium-sized. The chain links TRBV7-9 to TRBJ2-1; no reliable D call. V gave up 3 bases and J gave up 5 bases, with 5 bases separating them. This CDR3 has 12 residues. Germline CDR1 SEHNR, CDR2 FQNEAQ (reference sequence). In nucleotides, the CDR3 is TGTGCCAGCAGCTTCGGAAACAATGAGCAGTTCTTC. It specifies CASSFGNNEQFF.

CDR3 sequence (DNA): TGTGCCAGCAGCTTAGGGCGGGGCCTCTACAATGAGCAGTTCTTC. The encoded protein is CASSLGRGLYNEQFF. The V and J genes are TRBV7-8 and TRBJ2-1, with a tentative D call TRBD2 (6 bases). This CDR3 spans 15 amino acids. V gave up 1 base and J gave up 3 bases, with 10 bases separating them. Germline loops: CDR1 SGHVS, CDR2 FQNEAQ.

This clone appeared a few times. The rearrangement links TRBV7-9 to TRBJ1-4, with a tentative D call TRBD1 (6 bases). The V gene lost 3 bases and the J gene lost 6 bases, with 23 bases spanning the gap. In germline, CDR1 is SEHNR, CDR2 FQNEAQ (reference sequence). The CDR3 contains 18 residues. CDR3 sequence reads: CASSFFYTMGGWDEKLFF. Written as DNA, the CDR3 is TGTGCCAGCAGCTTTTTCTACACTATGGGGGGCTGGGATGAAAAACTGTTTTTT.

This clone was observed a single time. The chain has TRBV7-9 and TRBJ2-3; tentatively, D is TRBD1 (5 bases). The CDR3 sequence is 14 residues long. The germline CDR1 and CDR2 sequences are SEHNR and FQNEAQ (reference sequence). V was trimmed by 2 bases and J by 6 bases, leaving 12 bases between them. CDR3 amino acids: CASSLSGHGDTQYF. CDR3 sequence (DNA): TGTGCCAGCAGCTTATCAGGGCACGGGGATACGCAGTATTTT.

This clone was seen only a few times. The chain is built from TRBV5-3 and TRBJ1-1; no clear D. TRBV5-3 is an open reading frame whose function is uncertain. The CDR3 sequence is 13 residues long. Between the trimmed V and J ends, which lost 8 bases and 2 bases, there was a span of 13 bases. The CDR3 DNA reads as TGTGCCAGCACCAGCGACGACAACACTGAAGCTTTCTTT. Residues: CASTSDDNTEAFF.

The J gene is TRBJ2-7, the V gene TRBV10-3; tentatively, D is TRBD1 or TRBD2 (6 bases each). The CDR3 has 12 amino acids. The germline V and J ends were trimmed by 6 bases and 5 bases, with 11 bases remaining between them. Germline V gene data show CDR1 as ENHRY and CDR2 as SYGVKD. For the CDR3, the DNA is TGTGCCATCAGGACAGGAGGGAACGAGCAGTACTTC. This gives the protein CAIRTGGNEQYF.